The 10 T cell receptor beta chains below all came from one sample that was sequenced in a study of radiotherapy plus CTLA-4 blockade in lung cancer. TCRdb's table, derived via immunoSEQ multiplex PCR, lists solely in-frame clones and lacks some. The table has 35,000 to 50,000 clones, 55% to 80% seen once; the top ten hold roughly 25%. Source: peripheral blood, taken from a patient treated with radiotherapy plus ipilimumab. Source of these receptors: a human donor with non-small cell lung cancer who had a partial response to radiotherapy plus ipilimumab.

The V and J genes are TRBV30 and TRBJ1-3, with unresolved D. The CDR3 is made up of 11 amino acids. V lost 4 bases and J 4 bases, leaving 5 bases between the germline ends. Germline CDR1 GTSNPN, CDR2 SVGIG (reference sequence). CDR3 nucleotides: TGTGCCTGGAATCTAGGAAACACCATATATTTT. Amino acid sequence: CAWNLGNTIYF.

The gene calls are TRBV6-6 and TRBJ1-1; D uncertain. Trimming stripped 4 bases from V and 6 bases from J, with 12 bases between. The CDR3 totals 13 residues. CDR1 is MNHNY, CDR2 SVGAGI, per germline (reference sequence). This CDR3 reads CASSSNMGPEAFF. In nucleotides, the CDR3 is TGTGCCAGCAGTTCCAATATGGGCCCTGAAGCTTTCTTT.

The chain couples TRBV7-2 to TRBJ2-7, with TRBD2 matching over 9 bases. CDR1 is SGHTA and CDR2 is FQGNSA in the germline V gene. The CDR3 extends over 17 amino acids. Losses at the gene ends were 4 bases for V and 5 bases for J; bases not matched to a gene: 15. The CDR3 DNA follows: TGTGCCAGCAGCTCGCCGGTTAGCGGGGGCCTTCGGAACGAGCAGTACTTC. Translated: CASSSPVSGGLRNEQYF. Full variable domain (remainder filled in from reference TRBV7-2 and TRBJ2-7): GAGVSQSPSNKVTEKGKDVELRCDPISGHTALYWYRQSLGQGLEFLIYFQGNSAPDKSGLPSDRFSAERTGGSVSTLTIQRTQQEDSAVYLCASSSPVSGGLRNEQYFGPGTRLTVT.

J is TRBJ2-7 and V is TRBV25-1; 7 bases are shared with TRBD2. The CDR3 totals 13 residues. Trimming removed 4 bases from V and 6 bases from J; junction bases left unmatched: 6. Germline loops: CDR1 MGHDK, CDR2 SYGVNS. For the CDR3, the DNA is TGTGCCAGCAGTGCCCTACTAGCGACCGAGCAGTACTTC. Amino acid sequence: CASSALLATEQYF.

This clone was seen only once. This chain connects TRBV5-1 to TRBJ2-7; D is unclear. Germline loops: CDR1 SGHRS, CDR2 YFSETQ. The V and J ends lost 5 bases and 0 bases respectively, with 12 bases between them. The CDR3 consists of 14 residues. DNA for the CDR3: TGCGCCAGCAGACCTGGTTCCAGCTCCTACGAGCAGTACTTC. It yields the protein CASRPGSSSYEQYF. The entire variable domain, with the rest obtained from reference TRBV5-1 and TRBJ2-7, is as follows: KAGVTQTPRYLIKTRGQQVTLSCSPISGHRSVSWYQQTPGQGLQFLFEYFSETQRNKGNFPGRFSGRQFSNSRSEMNVSTLELGDSALYLCASRPGSSSYEQYFGPGTRLTVT.

A remark on this clone: Other nucleotide sequences from this sample produce the same CDR3. The chain carries TRBV7-2 and TRBJ2-7, with 7 bases fitting TRBD2. After removal of 5 bases from V and 3 bases from J, the junction contained 4 bases not matched to a gene. The CDR3 totals 13 residues. The germline V gene has CDR1 SGHTA and CDR2 FQGNSA. This chain's CDR3 is CASSPGLGYEQYF. The CDR3 DNA follows: TGTGCCAGCAGCCCCGGACTAGGCTACGAGCAGTACTTC.

The CDR3 DNA is TGTGCCAGCAGCTACCAGGGGGCAGATACGCAGTATTTT. Its protein product is CASSYQGADTQYF. J is TRBJ2-3 and V is TRBV5-8; 7 bases fit TRBD1. This CDR3 contains 13 residues. The germline V gene encodes CDR1 SGHTS and CDR2 YDEGEE. V lost 3 bases to trimming and J lost 4 bases; unmatched junction nucleotides: 2.

The genes are TRBV7-2 and TRBJ1-2; no definite D call. The germline V gene has CDR1 SGHTA and CDR2 FQGNSA. CDR3 size: 15 residues. V was shortened by 8 bases and J by 0 bases, with 16 bases between the two germline ends. CDR3 DNA sequence: TGTGCCAGCCGGATCGAGGGTGGTGCTAACTATGGCTACACCTTC. Protein: CASRIEGGANYGYTF.

The chain joins TRBV10-3 to TRBJ2-3; D is ambiguous. The CDR3 runs to 12 residues. V was shortened by 3 bases and J by 5 bases, with 6 bases between the two germline ends. Per germline, CDR1 ENHRY and CDR2 SYGVKD. CDR3 amino acids: CAISDSGDTQYF. CDR3 coding DNA: TGTGCCATCAGTGATAGTGGAGATACGCAGTATTTT.

This chain joins TRBV9 and TRBJ2-3, with 11 positions matching TRBD2. Germline loops: CDR1 SGDLS, CDR2 YYNGEE. The junction had 3 bases not matched to a gene; V was cut back by 0 bases and J by 0 bases. The CDR3 contains 17 residues. The CDR3 nucleotides are TGTGCCAGCAGCGTAGGTCCTAGCGGGGGGAGCACAGATACGCAGTATTTT. Its translation is CASSVGPSGGSTDTQYF.